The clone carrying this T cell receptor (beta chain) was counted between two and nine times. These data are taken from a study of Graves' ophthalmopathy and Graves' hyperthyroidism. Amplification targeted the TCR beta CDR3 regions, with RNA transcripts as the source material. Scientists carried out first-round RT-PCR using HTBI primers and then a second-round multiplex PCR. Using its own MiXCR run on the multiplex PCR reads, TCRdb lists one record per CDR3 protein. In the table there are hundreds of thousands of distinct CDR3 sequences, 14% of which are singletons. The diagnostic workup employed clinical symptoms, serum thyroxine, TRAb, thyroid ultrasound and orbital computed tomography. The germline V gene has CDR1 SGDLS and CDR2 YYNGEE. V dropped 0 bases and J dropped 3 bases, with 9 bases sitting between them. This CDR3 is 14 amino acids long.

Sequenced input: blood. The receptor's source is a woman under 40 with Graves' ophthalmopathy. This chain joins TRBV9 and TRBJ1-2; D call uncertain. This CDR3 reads CASSVDQTDYGYTF. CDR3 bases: TGTGCCAGCAGCGTAGATCAGACTGACTATGGCTACACCTTC.